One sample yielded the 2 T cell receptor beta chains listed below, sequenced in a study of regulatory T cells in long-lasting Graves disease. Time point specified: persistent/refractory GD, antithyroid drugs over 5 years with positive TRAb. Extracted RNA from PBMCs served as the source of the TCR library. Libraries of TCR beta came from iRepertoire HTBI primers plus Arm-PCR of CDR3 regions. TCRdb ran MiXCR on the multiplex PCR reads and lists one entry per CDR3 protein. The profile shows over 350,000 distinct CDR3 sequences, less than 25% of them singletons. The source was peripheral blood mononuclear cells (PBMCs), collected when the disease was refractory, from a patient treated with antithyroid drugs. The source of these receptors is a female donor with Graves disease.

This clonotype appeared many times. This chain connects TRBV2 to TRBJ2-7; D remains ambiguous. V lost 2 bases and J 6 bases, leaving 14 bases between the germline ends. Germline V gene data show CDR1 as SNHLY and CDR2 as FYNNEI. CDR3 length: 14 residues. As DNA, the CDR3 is TGTGCCAGCAGTGAAATAGGATACAGTGGCGAGCAGTACTTC. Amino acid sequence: CASSEIGYSGEQYF.

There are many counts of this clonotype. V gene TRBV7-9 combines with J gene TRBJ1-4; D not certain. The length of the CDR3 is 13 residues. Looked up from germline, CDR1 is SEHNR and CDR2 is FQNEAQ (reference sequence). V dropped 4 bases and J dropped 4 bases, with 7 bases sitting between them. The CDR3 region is CASSSDGNEKLFF. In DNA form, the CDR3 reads TGTGCCAGCAGCTCGGACGGTAATGAAAAACTGTTTTTT. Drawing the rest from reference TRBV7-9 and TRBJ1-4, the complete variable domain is DTGVSQNPRHKITKRGQNVTFRCDPISEHNRLYWYRQTLGQGPEFLTYFQNEAQLEKSRLLSDRFSAERPKGSFSTLEIQRTEQGDSAMYLCASSSDGNEKLFFGSGTQLSVL.